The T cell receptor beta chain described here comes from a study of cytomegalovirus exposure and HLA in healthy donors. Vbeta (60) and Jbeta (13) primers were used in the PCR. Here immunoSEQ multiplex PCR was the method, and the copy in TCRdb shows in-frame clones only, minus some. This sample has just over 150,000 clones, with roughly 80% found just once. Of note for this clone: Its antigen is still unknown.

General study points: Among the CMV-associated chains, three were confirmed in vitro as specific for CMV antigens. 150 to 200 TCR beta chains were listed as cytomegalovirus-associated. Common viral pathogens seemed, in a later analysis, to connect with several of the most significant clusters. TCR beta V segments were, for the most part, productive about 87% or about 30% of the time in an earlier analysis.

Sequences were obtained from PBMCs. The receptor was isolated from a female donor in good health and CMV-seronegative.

In DNA, the CDR3 is TGCGCCAGCAGCGATATAGCGGGAAAGGGAAAGACCCAGTACTTC. Its protein product is CASSDIAGKGKTQYF. The gene calls are TRBV5-1 and TRBJ2-5, with 8 bases identical to TRBD2. Germline CDR1 reads SGHRS; CDR2 reads YFSETQ. The CDR3 extends over 15 amino acids. After removal of 4 bases from V and 6 bases from J, the junction contained 11 bases not matched to a gene.